The present entry profiles one TCR beta chain with its context. It was with 60 Vbeta and 13 Jbeta primers that the PCR ran. Sequencing was performed with immunoSEQ multiplex PCR; in TCRdb, only in-frame clones are kept and a portion is missing. In all, the sample yields some 150,000 clones. This sample is drawn from a study of cytomegalovirus exposure and HLA in healthy donors. Trimming shortened V by 6 bases and J by 7 bases, and 13 bases separated the two germline ends. This CDR3 has 14 residues. Germline V gene sequence: CDR1 MNHNS, CDR2 SASEGT. The sample was PBMCs. The chain has TRBV6-1 and TRBJ1-6; no reliable D call. The sequence derives from a woman between 18 and 29 years old in good health and CMV-seronegative. The CDR3 reads CASSRNGINSPLHF. The CDR3 DNA reads TGTGCCAGCAGCCGAAACGGGATAAATTCACCCCTCCACTTT.